The 14 T cell receptor beta chains in this list originate from one sample, sequenced in a study of OX40 agonist ivuxolimab in advanced cancers. The protocol was immunoSEQ multiplex PCR, while the TCRdb copy is restricted to in-frame clones and leaves out a portion. The repertoire consists of tens of thousands of clones, with almost 90% occurring once and the leading ten covering roughly 4.9%. Sequenced here: CD4+ or CD8+ T cells sorted from blood, sampled in a trial of the OX40 agonist ivuxolimab. The source is an adult with an advanced solid tumor such as melanoma, head and neck, liver or kidney cancer.

The DNA of the CDR3 is TGTGCCACCAGCAGAGATCAAGATACGCAGTATTTT. Residues: CATSRDQDTQYF. The J gene is TRBJ2-3, the V gene TRBV15, with unresolved D. CDR3 length: 12 residues. Looked up from germline, CDR1 is LNHNV and CDR2 is YYDKDF (reference sequence). The V end was cut by 0 bases, the J end by 5 bases, with 3 bases between.

V is TRBV5-6 and J is TRBJ2-5; no clear D. V was shortened by 3 bases and J by 0 bases, with 0 bases between the two germline ends. Germline CDR1 SGHDT, CDR2 YYEEEE. The CDR3 is made up of 11 amino acids. In DNA, the CDR3 is TGTGCCAGCAGCTACCAAGAGACCCAGTACTTC. Its protein product is CASSYQETQYF.

J is TRBJ2-1 and V is TRBV5-1; 7 bases match TRBD2. Germline CDR1 SGHRS, CDR2 YFSETQ. The CDR3 has 14 residues. V lost 7 bases to trimming and J lost 12 bases; unmatched junction nucleotides: 16. CDR3 nucleotides: TGCGCCAGCGCGGCGGGGGAGAACGGGTCTGGGCAGTTCTTC. Protein sequence: CASAAGENGSGQFF.

Only a few counts were recorded for this clone. The V and J genes are TRBV9 and TRBJ2-7; 7 positions match TRBD1. The trim removed 4 bases at V and 9 bases at J, leaving 16 bases unmatched. There are 15 residues in the CDR3. Germline assignment: CDR1 SGDLS and CDR2 YYNGEE. Written as DNA, the CDR3 is TGTGCCAGCAGCTTAGGGACAGCAGGGGCAGTCGGGCAGTACTTC. This codes for CASSLGTAGAVGQYF.

The chain employs TRBV19 and TRBJ2-1, with 13 bases that match TRBD2. The V and J ends lost 4 bases and 1 base, in that order; junction bases with no gene match: 1. This CDR3 comprises 16 residues. Germline assignment: CDR1 LNHDA and CDR2 SQIVND (reference sequence). The chain's CDR3 is CASSTGLAGSYNEQFF. The CDR3 DNA follows: TGTGCCAGTAGTACGGGACTAGCGGGGTCCTACAATGAGCAGTTCTTC.

As regards this clone: The same CDR3 arises from other DNA sequences in this sample as well. The chain links TRBV4-2 to TRBJ2-7; 8 nucleotides match TRBD1. Germline V lookup: CDR1 LGHNA, CDR2 YNFKEQ. CDR3 size: 15 residues. V dropped 2 bases and J dropped 3; count of bases not matched to a gene: 6. DNA of the CDR3: TGTGCCAGCAGCCAACAAGACAGGGGAGGCTACGAGCAGTACTTC. This translates into CASSQQDRGGYEQYF.

This sequence joins TRBV28 and TRBJ1-5; D may be TRBD1 (6 bases). The germline V gene has CDR1 MDHEN and CDR2 SYDVKM. CDR3 length: 11 amino acids. Trimming pared 8 bases from V and 7 bases from J, leaving 9 bases between. The CDR3 loop reads CASGGQQPQHF. CDR3 DNA sequence: TGTGCCAGCGGTGGACAGCAGCCCCAGCATTTT. The complete variable domain, with remaining parts taken from reference TRBV28 and TRBJ1-5, reads DVKVTQSSRYLVKRTGEKVFLECVQDMDHENMFWYRQDPGLGLRLIYFSYDVKMKEKGDIPEGYSVSREKKERFSLILESASTNQTSMYLCASGGQQPQHFGDGTRLSIL.

This rearrangement joins TRBV27 to TRBJ2-1; 9 bases align to TRBD2. The CDR3 totals 15 residues. The junction had 7 bases not matched to a gene; V was cut back by 5 bases and J by 5 bases. Germline CDR1 and CDR2: MNHEY and SMNVEV (reference sequence). The CDR3: CASSPRLAVHNEQFF. Written as DNA, the CDR3 is TGTGCCAGCAGTCCCCGACTAGCGGTCCACAATGAGCAGTTCTTC.

J is TRBJ2-2 and V is TRBV18, with TRBD1 as a possible D gene (5 bases). V shed 2 bases and J shed 5 bases, with 9 bases lying between them. The V gene's germline CDR1 is KGHSH and CDR2 LQKENI. The CDR3 extends over 14 amino acids. CDR3 in amino acids: CASSPGAVTGELFF. In DNA, the CDR3 is TGTGCCAGCTCACCAGGGGCGGTAACCGGGGAGCTGTTTTTT. Looking up the rest from reference TRBV18 and TRBJ2-2 gives the full variable domain: NAGVMQNPRHLVRRRGQEARLRCSPMKGHSHVYWYRQLPEEGLKFMVYLQKENIIDESGMPKERFSAEFPKEGPSILRIQQVVRGDSAAYFCASSPGAVTGELFFGEGSRLTVL.

The rearrangement uses TRBV7-3 and TRBJ2-1; 12 bases align to TRBD2. Germline CDR1 reads SGHTA; CDR2 reads FQGTGA. V was pared by 2 bases and J by 10 bases, with 6 bases of the junction left unmatched. The CDR3 has 15 residues. The CDR3 sequence: CASSLGLAGGWEQFF. The CDR3 DNA reads TGTGCCAGCAGCTTAGGGCTAGCGGGAGGGTGGGAGCAGTTCTTC.

This clone was seen a single time. The rearrangement joins TRBV9 to TRBJ1-6; D is unresolved. Germline V gene sequence: CDR1 SGDLS, CDR2 YYNGEE. The CDR3 sequence is 16 residues long. Between the trimmed V and J ends, which lost 1 base and 7 bases, there was a span of 15 bases. The CDR3 loop reads CASSVSPMGENSPLHF. The CDR3 DNA sequence: TGTGCCAGCAGCGTATCCCCCATGGGTGAGAATTCACCCCTCCACTTT.

The rearrangement links TRBV28 to TRBJ1-1, with D uncertain. Germline V gene sequence: CDR1 MDHEN, CDR2 SYDVKM. The CDR3 sequence is 16 residues long. V was clipped by 10 bases and J by 1 base, with 22 bases between them. The CDR3 DNA follows: TGTGCCACTGAAGCACCGACGGCCGCCGGGAACACTGAAGCTTTCTTT. Its translation: CATEAPTAAGNTEAFF.

The chain carries TRBV12-5 and TRBJ1-2; TRBD1 is a possible D gene (5 bases). The CDR3 runs 15 residues. The ends were cut back, 5 bases at V and 4 bases at J, with 17 bases in the middle. CDR1 LGHNT and CDR2 FRNRAP come from the germline V gene. CDR3 sequence reads: CASGVGGTLVYGYTF. The DNA for the CDR3 is TGTGCTAGTGGTGTTGGGGGGACCCTAGTCTATGGCTACACCTTC. The full variable domain, with the rest looked up from reference TRBV12-5 and TRBJ1-2, is DARVTQTPRHKVTEMGQEVTMRCQPILGHNTVFWYRQTMMQGLELLAYFRNRAPLDDSGMPKDRFSAEMPDATLATLKIQPSEPRDSAVYFCASGVGGTLVYGYTFGSGTRLTVV.

The V call is TRBV30, the J call TRBJ2-3; D uncertain. The CDR3 length is 15 residues. V gave up 2 bases and J gave up 2 bases, with 14 bases separating them. Germline loops: CDR1 GTSNPN, CDR2 SVGIG (reference sequence). For the CDR3, the DNA is TGTGCCTGGAGTCCTGGACCGACCCACACAGATACGCAGTATTTT. Translated, it gives CAWSPGPTHTDTQYF.